This T cell receptor (beta chain) was retrieved from a study of blood T cells in healthy people across ages. Overall study findings and caveats: There was a strong correlation between TCR beta diversity and naive T cell percentage.

This clonotype was observed many times. The antigen is undetermined. It was with a sample-barcoded 5' primer and a J-beta primer mix that a second PCR of roughly 7 to 12 cycles was run. Paired-end reads containing CDR3 totaled no fewer than 2.5 million for each sample. From the 5' RACE reads, TCRdb called clonotypes with MiXCR, one entry per CDR3 protein. Of around 650,000 distinct CDR3 sequences listed, roughly 41% are singletons. The authors drew 8.5 to 10 milliliters of peripheral blood from each donor. A minimum of 7 million PBMCs was isolated per sample. Losses at the gene ends were 7 bases for V and 2 bases for J; bases not matched to a gene: 6. This CDR3 region has 13 residues. Germline loops: CDR1 SQVTM, CDR2 ANQGSEA.

The clonotype comes from an elderly man in good health. The genes are TRBV29-1 and TRBJ2-7; 9 nucleotides line up with TRBD1. The sample consisted of blood. CDR3 DNA: TGCAGCGCCAGACAGGGGGTGGCCTACGAGCAGTACTTC. This gives the protein CSARQGVAYEQYF.